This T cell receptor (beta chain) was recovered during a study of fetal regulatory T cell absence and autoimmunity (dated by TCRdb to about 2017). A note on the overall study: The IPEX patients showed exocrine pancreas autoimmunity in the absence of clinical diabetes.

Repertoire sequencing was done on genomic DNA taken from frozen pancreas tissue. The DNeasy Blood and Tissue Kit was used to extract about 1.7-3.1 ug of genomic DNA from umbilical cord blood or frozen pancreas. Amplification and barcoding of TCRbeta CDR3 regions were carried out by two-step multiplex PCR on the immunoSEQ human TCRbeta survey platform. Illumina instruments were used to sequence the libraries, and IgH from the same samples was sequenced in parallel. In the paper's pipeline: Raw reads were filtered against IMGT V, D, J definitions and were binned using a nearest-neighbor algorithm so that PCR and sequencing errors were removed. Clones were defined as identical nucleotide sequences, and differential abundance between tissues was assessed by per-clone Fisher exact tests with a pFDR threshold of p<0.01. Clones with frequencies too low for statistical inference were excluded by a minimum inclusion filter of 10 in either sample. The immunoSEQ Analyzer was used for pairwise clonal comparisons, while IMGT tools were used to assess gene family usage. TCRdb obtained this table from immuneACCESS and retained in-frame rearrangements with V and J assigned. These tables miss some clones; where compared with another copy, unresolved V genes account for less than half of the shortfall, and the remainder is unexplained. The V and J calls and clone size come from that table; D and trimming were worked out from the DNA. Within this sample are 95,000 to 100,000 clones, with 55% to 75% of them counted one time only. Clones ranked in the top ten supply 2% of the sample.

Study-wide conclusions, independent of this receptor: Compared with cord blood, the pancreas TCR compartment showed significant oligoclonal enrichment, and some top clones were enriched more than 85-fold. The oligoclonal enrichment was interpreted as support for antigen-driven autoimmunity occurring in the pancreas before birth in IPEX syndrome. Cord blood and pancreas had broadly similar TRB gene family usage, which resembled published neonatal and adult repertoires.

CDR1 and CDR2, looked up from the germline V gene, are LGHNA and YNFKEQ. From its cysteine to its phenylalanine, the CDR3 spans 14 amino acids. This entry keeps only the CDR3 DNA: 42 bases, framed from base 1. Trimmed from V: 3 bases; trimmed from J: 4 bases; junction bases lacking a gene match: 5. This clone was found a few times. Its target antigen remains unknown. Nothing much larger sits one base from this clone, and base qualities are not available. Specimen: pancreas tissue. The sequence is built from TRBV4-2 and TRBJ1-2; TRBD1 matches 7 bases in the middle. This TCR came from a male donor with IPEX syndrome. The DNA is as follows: TGTGCCAGCAGCCACTCGACAGGGACCTATGGCTACACCTTC. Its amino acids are CASSHSTGTYGYTF.